These 19 T cell receptor beta chains share one sample of origin, sequenced in a study of long-term antiretroviral therapy in people with HIV. Run at survey level, the immunoSEQ assay was version v3.0. The data were produced by immunoSEQ multiplex PCR, yet TCRdb's version contains in-frame clones alone and is incomplete. Of around 26,000 clones listed, 76% are singletons. This sample comprised unsorted PBMCs, obtained 1.1 years before starting antiretroviral therapy. The receptors stem from a woman between 40 and 55 years old with HIV.

J is TRBJ1-2 and V is TRBV29-1, with 7 bases fitting TRBD1. Germline trimming cut 7 bases from V and 4 bases from J; bases unmatched to any gene: 12. From germline, CDR1 is SQVTM and CDR2 ANQGSEA. The CDR3 has 14 amino acids. The CDR3 protein is CSASGGWGFYGYTF. In nucleotides, the CDR3 is TGCAGCGCATCAGGGGGATGGGGGTTCTATGGCTACACCTTC.

This chain joins TRBV18 and TRBJ1-4; possibly TRBD1 for D (5 bases). This CDR3 has 15 amino acids. Trimming left V 3 bases short and J 3 bases short, with 11 bases between. The germline gives CDR1 KGHSH, CDR2 LQKENI. The CDR3 nucleotides are TGTGCCAGCTCACCTTTTCAGGGAGCTAATGAAAAACTGTTTTTT. It is translated as CASSPFQGANEKLFF.

This clone has a handful of counts. The CDR3: CASSPSGRAFEQFF. The CDR3 nucleotides are TGTGCCAGCAGCCCTAGCGGGAGGGCTTTTGAGCAGTTCTTC. V usage is TRBV7-7 and J usage is TRBJ2-1; 12 nucleotides match TRBD2. Germline CDR1 is SSHAT and CDR2 is FNYEAQ (reference sequence). J gave up 9 bases and V 5 bases, and 5 bases lay outside the gene matches. There are 14 residues in the CDR3.

The V and J genes are TRBV19 and TRBJ2-3; D gene ambiguous. CDR1 is LNHDA and CDR2 is SQIVND in the germline V gene (reference sequence). This CDR3 is built from 13 residues. The ends were cut back, 3 bases at V and 4 bases at J, with 8 bases in the middle. The CDR3 sequence: CASSISASDTQYF. As DNA, the CDR3 is TGTGCCAGTAGTATCTCCGCGTCAGATACGCAGTATTTT.

V gene TRBV5-5 combines with J gene TRBJ1-1; D remains ambiguous. CDR1 is SGHKS and CDR2 is YYEKEE in the germline V gene (reference sequence). The ends were cut back, 8 bases at V and 1 base at J, with 12 bases in the middle. The CDR3 is 13 amino acids. The CDR3 is CASLGQSNTEAFF. The CDR3 DNA reads TGTGCCAGTCTAGGTCAGTCGAACACTGAAGCTTTCTTT.

This sequence joins TRBV5-4 and TRBJ2-5, with D hard to call. V was shortened by 4 bases and J by 4 bases, with 14 bases between the two germline ends. Germline values: CDR1 SGHNT, CDR2 YYREEE (reference sequence). The CDR3 spans 14 residues. The CDR3, as DNA: TGTGCCAGCAGCATGACCGATCACCGAGAGACCCAGTACTTC. It encodes CASSMTDHRETQYF.

The V gene is TRBV6-5, the J gene TRBJ2-7, with D maybe TRBD2 (6 bases). The CDR3 covers 15 residues. Germline CDR1 reads MNHEY; CDR2 reads SVGAGI. Trimming left V 2 bases short and J 5 bases short, with 16 bases between. CDR3 sequence (DNA): TGTGCCAGCAGTTACGCCGGGGGAATTTCCCACGAGCAGTACTTC. This gives the protein CASSYAGGISHEQYF.

The genes are TRBV13 and TRBJ1-2, with D perhaps matching TRBD1 (5 bases). The V end was cut by 5 bases, the J end by 8 bases, with 21 bases between. Per germline, CDR1 PRHDT and CDR2 FYEKMQ (reference sequence). CDR3 length: 15 amino acids. CDR3 nucleotide sequence: TGTGCCAGCAGCACCATAAGGGGTGGATCCTTGGGCTACACCTTC. Its translation: CASSTIRGGSLGYTF. Filled out from reference TRBV13 and TRBJ1-2, the complete variable domain reads AAGVIQSPRHLIKEKRETATLKCYPIPRHDTVYWYQQGPGQDPQFLISFYEKMQSDKGSIPDRFSAQQFSDYHSELNMSSLELGDSALYFCASSTIRGGSLGYTFGSGTRLTVV.

This clone was detected once. The V and J genes are TRBV21-1 and TRBJ1-2; the D call in the table, TRBD1, was not verified against the DNA. TRBV21-1 is assigned pseudogene status. This CDR3 has 15 residues. The CDR3 DNA reads as TGTGCCACCCATATTCACCCGGACAGGGGGAATGGCTACACCTTC. It translates to CATHIHPDRGNGYTF.

This clone was picked up a small number of times. The chain links TRBV19 to TRBJ2-7, with 13 bases that match TRBD2. The CDR3 covers 16 residues. The V and J ends lost 4 bases and 2 bases, in that order; junction bases with no gene match: 5. Germline CDR1 reads LNHDA; CDR2 reads SQIVND (reference sequence). The CDR3 is CASSTPGTSGTYEQYF. In DNA form, the CDR3 reads TGTGCCAGTAGTACCCCCGGGACTAGCGGGACCTACGAGCAGTACTTC. Full variable domain (missing parts from reference TRBV19 and TRBJ2-7): DGGITQSPKYLFRKEGQNVTLSCEQNLNHDAMYWYRQDPGQGLRLIYYSQIVNDFQKGDIAEGYSVSREKKESFPLTVTSAQKNPTAFYLCASSTPGTSGTYEQYFGPGTRLTVT.

The V call is TRBV14, the J call TRBJ1-3; a weak D match, TRBD1 (5 bases). CDR3 length equals 16 residues. Trimming cost V 4 bases and J 2 bases, with 15 bases left between them. Germline V gene data show CDR1 as SGHDN and CDR2 as FVKESK. The CDR3 coding sequence is TGTGCCAGCAGCCTGGCAGGGAGTATCGCTGGAAACACCATATATTTT. Its protein product is CASSLAGSIAGNTIYF.

This clone was recorded a few times. The CDR3: CASSVVAGATDTQYF. The CDR3 DNA is TGTGCCAGCAGCGTAGTGGCGGGAGCGACAGATACGCAGTATTTT. V gene TRBV9 combines with J gene TRBJ2-3, with TRBD2 matching 7 bases. V trimming: 0 bases; J trimming: 3 bases; junction bases outside the gene matches: 4. The CDR3 totals 15 residues. Germline values: CDR1 SGDLS, CDR2 YYNGEE.

The genes are TRBV18 and TRBJ1-6, with D perhaps TRBD1 (5 bases). V dropped 6 bases and J dropped 10 bases, with 16 bases sitting between them. Per germline, CDR1 KGHSH and CDR2 LQKENI. This CDR3 is 14 amino acids long. The CDR3, as DNA: TGTGCCAGCTCCCCCTCCGGGGGTGGATCACCCCTCCACTTT. Translating it yields CASSPSGGGSPLHF.

The chain recombines TRBV7-9 with TRBJ2-1; a weak D match, TRBD1 (6 bases). The CDR3 spans 16 residues. V lost 4 bases and J lost 0, with 13 bases in between. CDR1 and CDR2 from the germline V gene are SEHNR and FQNEAQ (reference sequence). As DNA, the CDR3 is TGTGCCAGCAGCTCCTCTACAGGGAGCTCCTACAATGAGCAGTTCTTC. Protein: CASSSSTGSSYNEQFF.

The chain recombines TRBV11-2 with TRBJ2-1; 10 positions agree with TRBD2. This CDR3 contains 16 residues. The J segment lost 3 bases and the V segment lost 5 bases, leaving 7 bases of the junction unmatched. Germline assignment: CDR1 SGHAT and CDR2 FQNNGV. The CDR3: CASSPTLAGSYNEQFF. The CDR3 DNA reads as TGTGCCAGCAGCCCTACACTAGCGGGGAGCTACAATGAGCAGTTCTTC.

This clone has only a few counts. This sequence joins TRBV30 and TRBJ1-2; unclear D gene. CDR1 is GTSNPN and CDR2 is SVGIG in the germline V gene (reference sequence). Trimming removed 3 bases from V and 0 bases from J, with 11 bases in between. The CDR3 has 14 amino acids. The chain's CDR3 is CAWSGDKANYGYTF. Written as DNA, the CDR3 is TGTGCCTGGAGCGGTGATAAAGCTAACTATGGCTACACCTTC.

The chain uses TRBV5-1 and TRBJ2-3; 8 positions match TRBD2. The junction had 11 bases not matched to a gene; V was cut back by 7 bases and J by 7 bases. Germline loops: CDR1 SGHRS, CDR2 YFSETQ. The CDR3 length is 14 residues. Here the CDR3 DNA reads TGCGCCAGCGCCGTGCGGGGGGCTGAAAATACGCAGTATTTT. This gives the protein CASAVRGAENTQYF.

CDR3 DNA sequence: TGCAGCGCCACCACAGGGTCTGGGGAGCTGTTTTTT. Translation: CSATTGSGELFF. The V gene is TRBV29-1, the J gene TRBJ2-2; D is possibly TRBD1 (6 bases). This CDR3 comprises 12 residues. Germline V gene lookup returns CDR1 SQVTM and CDR2 ANQGSEA. V dropped 7 bases and J dropped 8 bases, with 14 bases sitting between them.

This chain joins TRBV10-2 and TRBJ2-7, with D possibly TRBD2 on 6 matching bases. In germline, CDR1 is WSHSY, CDR2 SAAADI. The CDR3 extends over 13 amino acids. Trimming took 6 bases from V and 0 from J, leaving 9 bases between them. CDR3: CASRSGYSYEQYF. Written as DNA, the CDR3 is TGCGCCAGCAGAAGCGGGTACTCCTACGAGCAGTACTTC.